This TCR beta chain is from a study of response to subunit inactivated influenza vaccine. Study-level findings and limits: It was suggested by the authors that few new T cells are recruited by each seasonal influenza vaccination.

Trimming removed 2 bases from V and 4 bases from J; junction bases left unmatched: 10. CDR1 is MNHEY and CDR2 is SVGEGT in the germline V gene. The CDR3 is made up of 17 amino acids. TCRdb independently ran MiXCR on the RT-PCR reads; one entry per CDR3 protein. This sample yields roughly 700,000 distinct CDR3 sequences, of which about 15% are seen a single time; 6.5% to 8.5% belongs to the top ten. Details on this clonotype: What it binds is not known.

The V gene is TRBV6-2 or TRBV6-3, the J gene TRBJ2-3; TRBD2 agrees at 9 bases. The source was PBMCs from blood, collected 14 to 15 days before vaccination. This receptor was obtained from a man between 50 and 59 years old who received an inactivated influenza vaccine. The CDR3: CASSYPTSGGVSDTQYF. In DNA form, the CDR3 reads TGTGCCAGCAGTTACCCGACTAGCGGAGGAGTGTCAGATACGCAGTATTTT.